A selection of T cell receptor beta chains follows, all from one sample in a study of blood T cell repertoires in COVID-19. Using immunoSEQ multiplex PCR, the repertoire was profiled, and TCRdb retains in-frame clones only, with some absent. The table includes fewer than 200,000 clones, about four fifths detected once. The material sequenced was PBMCs or T cells enriched from blood (not recorded which). The receptors stem from a woman aged 25 to 39 who had been exposed to COVID-19. Both conserved end residues are part of each CDR3. Fields, in order: D gene, clone size, J gene, V gene, CDR3 DNA, CDR3 protein. The D gene is left open where the match is weak. Not every row has a clone size; where given, it reads once, few, many or a size class.

TRBD1	.	TRBJ2-1	TRBV19	TGTGCCAGTACCACCCGGGACAGGGGTATCAATGAGCAGTTCTTC	CASTTRDRGINEQFF
.	.	TRBJ1-3	TRBV5-6	TGTGCCAGCAGCTTGCAGGCTGCTGGAAACACCATATATTTT	CASSLQAAGNTIYF
.	.	TRBJ2-2	TRBV9	TGTGCCAGCAGCCCTCCGGGTACGACAGCCACCGGGGAGCTGTTTTTT	CASSPPGTTATGELFF
TRBD2	.	TRBJ2-3	TRBV11-2	TGTGCCAGCTTGGGACTAGTCTCCGATACGCAGTATTTT	CASLGLVSDTQYF
TRBD2	.	TRBJ2-7	TRBV5-4	TGTGCCAGCAGCTTAAAGCGGGGGGACTACGAGCAGTACTTC	CASSLKRGDYEQYF
TRBD1	.	TRBJ1-2	TRBV27	TGTGCCAGCAGTCCGTGGGACAGTGGATCTAACTATGGCTACACCTTC	CASSPWDSGSNYGYTF
TRBD1	.	TRBJ2-2	TRBV27	TGTGCCAGCAGCACCTGGGGGGACAGGTATAACACCGGGGAGCTGTTTTTT	CASSTWGDRYNTGELFF
TRBD1	.	TRBJ1-4	TRBV6-2/TRBV6-3	TGTGCCAGCAGTTACCGGGACAGGGCGAGTGAAAAACTGTTTTTT	CASSYRDRASEKLFF
.	.	TRBJ2-3	TRBV11-3	TGTGCCAGCAGCAGCGGTGTGGGGGCCACAGATACGCAGTATTTT	CASSSGVGATDTQYF
.	.	TRBJ1-3	TRBV9	TGTGCCAGCAGCGTGTCCGCGACTGGAAACACCATATATTTT	CASSVSATGNTIYF
TRBD2	.	TRBJ2-5	TRBV4-2	TGTGCCAGCAGCCAAGAGGACGGGGGGGCGGGAGAGACCCAGTACTTC	CASSQEDGGAGETQYF
.	.	TRBJ2-5	TRBV6-5	TGTGCCAGCAGTTACTCGACGGGTCCACCCCAGGAGACCCAGTACTTC	CASSYSTGPPQETQYF
TRBD2	.	TRBJ2-7	TRBV13	TGTGCCAGCAGCTTAGCGGGGGGGCTCTACGAGCAGTACTTC	CASSLAGGLYEQYF
TRBD1	few	TRBJ2-7	TRBV6-5	TGTGCCAGCAGACCTAGGGGGCGCGACTACGAGCAGTACTTC	CASRPRGRDYEQYF
.	.	TRBJ2-7	TRBV12-3/TRBV12-4	TGTGCCAGCAGTTTAGAAAGGGGATACGAGCAGTACTTC	CASSLERGYEQYF
.	.	TRBJ1-4	TRBV10-3	TGTGCCATCAGCCAACAGGGATACAATGAAAAACTGTTTTTT	CAISQQGYNEKLFF
.	.	TRBJ1-2	TRBV7-8	TGTGCCAGCAGCTTAGAGCTGCGAGCTACGAAGCAGGCTAACTATGGCTACACCTTC	CASSLELRATKQANYGYTF
TRBD2	.	TRBJ2-1	TRBV2	TGTGCCAGCAGTGACAGCGGGGCTTACAATGAGCAGTTCTTC	CASSDSGAYNEQFF
.	.	TRBJ2-3	TRBV3-1/TRBV3-2	TGTGCCAGCAGCCTGAGGGGGACGCAGTATTTT	CASSLRGTQYF
.	.	TRBJ1-1	TRBV5-6	TGTGCCAGCAGCTTTACAGGGAGGAACACTGAAGCTTTCTTT	CASSFTGRNTEAFF
.	.	TRBJ2-1	TRBV6-5	TGTGCCAGCAGTTACCTAGCTGGGGGGGCTTACAATGAGCAGTTCTTC	CASSYLAGGAYNEQFF
TRBD2	.	TRBJ2-3	TRBV30	TGTGCCTTGCTTCCGGGACTAGGGTTGGGTACGCAGTATTTT	CALLPGLGLGTQYF
.	.	TRBJ2-7	TRBV4-1	TGCGCCAGCAGCCAAGAGCAGGTGCCAACCTACGAGCAGTACTTC	CASSQEQVPTYEQYF
TRBD1	once	TRBJ1-1	TRBV2	TGTGCCAGCATCAGACACAGGGGTCGGGAGAACACTGAAGCTTTCTTT	CASIRHRGRENTEAFF
TRBD2	.	TRBJ2-1	TRBV11-2	TGTGCCAGCAGCCAGCGGACTAGCGGGATTACCTACAATGAGCAGTTCTTC	CASSQRTSGITYNEQFF
.	.	TRBJ1-6	TRBV30	TGTGCCTGGAGTCTACCGCCGGACACCTATAATTCACCCCTCCACTTT	CAWSLPPDTYNSPLHF
.	few	TRBJ1-1	TRBV12-3/TRBV12-4	TGTGCCAGCAGTCAACATATGAACACTGAAGCTTTCTTT	CASSQHMNTEAFF
.	few	TRBJ1-2	TRBV18	TGTGCCAGCTCAAGCGGGGGACGGAGCTATGGCTACACCTTC	CASSSGGRSYGYTF
.	.	TRBJ2-3	TRBV9	TGTGCCAGCAGCGTAGCCATACAGAGCACAGATACGCAGTATTTT	CASSVAIQSTDTQYF
TRBD2	.	TRBJ2-5	TRBV19	TGTGCCAGTAGTATCGGGGCGGGGGGTCAAGAGACCCAGTACTTC	CASSIGAGGQETQYF
TRBD1	.	TRBJ1-2	TRBV4-1	TGCGCCAGCAGCCTCCTAGGGACAGGCAGTATCTATGGCTACACCTTC	CASSLLGTGSIYGYTF
.	.	TRBJ1-2	TRBV9	TGTGCCAGCAGCGTAGGGGTAGGAGTAGGCTATGGCTACACCTTC	CASSVGVGVGYGYTF
.	.	TRBJ1-1	TRBV18	TGTGCCAGCTCACCTTCCCCATCACAGGTAACCACTGAAGCTTTCTTT	CASSPSPSQVTTEAFF
.	few	TRBJ2-7	TRBV5-1	TGCGCCAGCAGCTTGGACGCTCTTGGGGGGAGGCTAAAAACCTACGAGCAGTACTTC	CASSLDALGGRLKTYEQYF
.	.	TRBJ2-5	TRBV3-1/TRBV3-2	TGTGCCAGCAGCCGAGGGGAGACCCAGTACTTC	CASSRGETQYF
.	.	TRBJ2-3	TRBV28	TGTGCCAGCAGTCCCCCCGGACAGACGCTGAGCACAGATACGCAGTATTTT	CASSPPGQTLSTDTQYF
.	few	TRBJ1-1	TRBV6-1	TGTGCCAGCAGTGAAGCGCTTGTGGAATTGGGCGAAGCTTTCTTT	CASSEALVELGEAFF
.	.	TRBJ1-6	TRBV5-6	TGTGCCAGCAGCTTCGGGGATCCTTCACCCCTCCACTTT	CASSFGDPSPLHF
.	.	TRBJ2-1	TRBV7-8	TGTGCCAGCAGTCGTACGCCACGGGGGAGGACGTTCTTC	CASSRTPRGRTFF